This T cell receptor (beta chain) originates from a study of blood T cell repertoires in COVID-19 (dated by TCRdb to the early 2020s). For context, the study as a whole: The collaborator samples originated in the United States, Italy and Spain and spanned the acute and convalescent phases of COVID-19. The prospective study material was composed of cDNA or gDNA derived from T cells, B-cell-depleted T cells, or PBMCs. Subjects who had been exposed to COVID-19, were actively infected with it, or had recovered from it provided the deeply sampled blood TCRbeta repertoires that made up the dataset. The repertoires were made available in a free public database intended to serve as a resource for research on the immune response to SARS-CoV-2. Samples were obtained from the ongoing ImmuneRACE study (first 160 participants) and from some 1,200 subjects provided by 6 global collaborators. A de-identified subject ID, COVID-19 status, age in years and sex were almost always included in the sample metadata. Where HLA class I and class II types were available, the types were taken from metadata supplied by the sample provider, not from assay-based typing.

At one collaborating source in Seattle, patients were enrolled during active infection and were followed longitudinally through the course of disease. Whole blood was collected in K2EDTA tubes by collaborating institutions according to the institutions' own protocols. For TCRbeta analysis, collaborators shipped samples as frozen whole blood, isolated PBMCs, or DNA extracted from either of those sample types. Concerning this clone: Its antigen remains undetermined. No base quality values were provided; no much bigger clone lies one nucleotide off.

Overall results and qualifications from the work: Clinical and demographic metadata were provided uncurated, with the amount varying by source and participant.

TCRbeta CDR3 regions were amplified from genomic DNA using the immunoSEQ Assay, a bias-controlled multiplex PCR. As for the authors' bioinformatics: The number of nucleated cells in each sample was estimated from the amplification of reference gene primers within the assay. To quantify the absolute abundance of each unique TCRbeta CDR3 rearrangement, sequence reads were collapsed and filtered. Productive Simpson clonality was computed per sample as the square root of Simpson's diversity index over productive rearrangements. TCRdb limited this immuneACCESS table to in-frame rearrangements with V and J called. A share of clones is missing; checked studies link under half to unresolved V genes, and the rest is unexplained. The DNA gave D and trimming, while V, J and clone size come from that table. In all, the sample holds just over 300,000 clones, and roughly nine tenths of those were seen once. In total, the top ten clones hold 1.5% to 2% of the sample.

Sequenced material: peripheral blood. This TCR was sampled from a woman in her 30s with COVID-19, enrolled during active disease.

The sequenced DNA is TGTGCCAGCAGGACAGCATTAGCTAACTATGGCTACACCTTC. It specifies CASRTALANYGYTF. Here the chain combines TRBV6-5 and TRBJ1-2; the D gene is perhaps TRBD1, on 5 matching bases. CDR1 MNHEY and CDR2 SVGAGI were looked up in the germline V gene. Taken from cysteine to phenylalanine, the CDR3 has 14 residues. Here the CDR3 DNA is all that survives: 42 bases in frame from base 1. At the junction V is shortened by 6 bases and J by 0 bases, with 11 bases in between.